Below, one TCR beta chain is given with its context. Its antigen remains undetermined. Base qualities are not recorded, but no much larger clone differs from it by a single base. This sample's treatment or condition label indicates: roughly 19 received Ad26.COV2.S at low or high dose, single or two shots; several received placebo; per-sample allocation not given. Repertoires of vaccine and placebo recipients were sequenced from samples collected on day 63 after the first injection. Cohort 1b enrolled about two dozen adults aged 18-55 years at a single site in Boston, USA, between 29 July and 7 August 2020. Ad26.COV2.S was a replication-incompetent adenovirus type 26 vector that expressed a prefusion-stabilized SARS-CoV-2 spike protein derived from the original Wuhan strain. This sample was included in a study of Ad26.COV2.S vaccination and SARS-CoV-2 variants (dated by TCRdb to about 2021). With regard to the full study: Donors in the vaccine arm were drawn from COV1001, a phase I-IIa trial of Ad26.COV2.S in healthy adults that was multicentre, randomized, double-blind and placebo-controlled. TCRbeta repertoire sequencing served as the tool for gauging how specific and how broad the SARS-CoV-2-reactive T cell receptors were following Ad26.COV2.S vaccination. Investigators remained blinded to trial group allocation during experiments and outcome assessment. Ad26.COV2.S was given intramuscularly at 5x10^10 or 1x10^11 viral particles, as a single shot or as two shots 56 days apart. The TCR-sequenced set comprised around 32 samples: some 19 Ad26.COV2.S vaccine recipients, 5 placebo recipients and 8 SARS-CoV-2 convalescent individuals. Participants in the trial were split at random into five groups of five each, receiving low-dose or high-dose Ad26.COV2.S once or twice, or else placebo on both occasions. The paper's findings and limits, for the study overall: The study was not powered to compare responses between vaccine doses or regimens. The authors noted that total T cell responses may have been underestimated by the TCR breadth and depth analyses. Comparable non-spike TCR breadth was observed between vaccine and placebo recipients, consistent with only spike being contained in the vaccine. Higher spike-specific TCR breadth was observed in Ad26.COV2.S recipients than in placebo recipients (P = 0.0014). Substantial breadth of spike-specific CD8+ and CD4+ T cell responses was reported after vaccination.

TCRbeta CDR3 regions were sequenced with the immunoSEQ Assay. After extraction, genomic DNA underwent amplification by bias-controlled multiplex PCR, followed by high-throughput sequencing. As for how the authors treated the data: To quantify the absolute abundance of each unique TCRbeta CDR3 region, sequences were collapsed and filtered. T cell fraction was estimated by normalizing TCRbeta template counts to usable DNA, which was measured by amplifying reference genes present in all nucleated cells. Repertoire TCRs were annotated as SARS-CoV-2-specific when V gene, CDR3 amino acid sequence and J gene were exactly matched to a known reactive TCR set. The reference SARS-CoV-2 TCR set was obtained from MIRA and was filtered for enrichment in COVID-19-positive ImmuneCODE repertoires, whereby public or cross-reactive TCRs were removed. Using the MIRA antigens, annotated TCRs were further analysed by specific ORF or by position within an ORF. Breadth was defined as annotated unique rearrangements over total unique productive rearrangements; depth was the summed frequency of those rearrangements. Two-sided Wilcoxon rank-sum tests were used to compare TCR breadth between groups. Entries here come from immuneACCESS through TCRdb and include only in-frame sequences with V and J called. Some clones fail to appear in such tables; in the studies checked, an unresolved V gene covers under half of the shortfall, and the cause of the remainder is unknown. V and J calls plus clone size are reproduced from that table; the DNA served to infer D and trimming. The sample table holds about 680,000 clones, of which 70% to 90% were seen once. The biggest ten clones account for approximately 1.5% of the sample.

The germline V gene sets CDR1 to KGHDR and CDR2 to SFDVKD. V trim: 0 bases; J trim: 2 bases; unmatched bases: 12. The CDR3 numbers 18 residues from cysteine through phenylalanine. Of all the DNA, just the CDR3 is kept, 54 bases in frame from base 1. Specimen: peripheral blood, collected in a trial of Ad26.COV2.S vaccine versus placebo. This TCR came from a person aged 18 to 59 who received the Ad26.COV2.S COVID-19 vaccine or a placebo. The sequence is built from TRBV24-1 and TRBJ2-7; TRBD1 lines up with 7 middle nucleotides. The DNA reads TGTGCCACCAGTGATTTGTTGCTATCGGACAGGACGACCTACGAGCAGTACTTC. Translated, this gives CATSDLLLSDRTTYEQYF.